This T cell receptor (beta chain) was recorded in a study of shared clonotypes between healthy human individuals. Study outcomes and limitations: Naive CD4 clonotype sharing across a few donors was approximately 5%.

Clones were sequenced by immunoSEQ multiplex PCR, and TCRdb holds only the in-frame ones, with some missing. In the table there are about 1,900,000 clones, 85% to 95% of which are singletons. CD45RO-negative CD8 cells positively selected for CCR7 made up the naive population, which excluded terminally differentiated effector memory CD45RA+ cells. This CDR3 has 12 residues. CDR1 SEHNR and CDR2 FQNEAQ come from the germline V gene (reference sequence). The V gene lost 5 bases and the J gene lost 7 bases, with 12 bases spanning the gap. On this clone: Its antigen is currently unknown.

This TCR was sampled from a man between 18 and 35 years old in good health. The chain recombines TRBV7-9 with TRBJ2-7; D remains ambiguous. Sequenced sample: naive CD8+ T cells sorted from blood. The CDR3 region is CASSAWAHEQYF. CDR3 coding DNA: TGTGCCAGCAGCGCTTGGGCTCATGAGCAGTACTTC.